The T cell receptor beta chain under discussion was sequenced for a study of cytomegalovirus exposure and HLA in healthy donors. Germline CDR1 is SNHLY and CDR2 is FYNNEI. The CDR3 has 8 amino acids. The V end lost 6 bases, the J end lost 11 bases, and 4 bases lay between the germline ends. PCR employed 60 Vbeta and 13 Jbeta primers. In the authors' workflow: A follow-up analysis tallied around 80 million unique TCR beta chains, roughly 11 million shared. Data came from immunoSEQ multiplex PCR; TCRdb stores just in-frame clones and leaves some out. That table is the source of V, J and clone size, and D and trimming were worked out from the DNA. The sample holds around 96,000 clones, more than 75% seen once.

The chain employs TRBV2 and TRBJ2-5; D not resolved. The sequencing input was PBMCs. The source is a man in his late teens or twenties in good health and CMV-seronegative. The CDR3 sequence: CASREQYF. The DNA of the CDR3 is TGTGCCAGCAGGGAGCAGTACTTC.